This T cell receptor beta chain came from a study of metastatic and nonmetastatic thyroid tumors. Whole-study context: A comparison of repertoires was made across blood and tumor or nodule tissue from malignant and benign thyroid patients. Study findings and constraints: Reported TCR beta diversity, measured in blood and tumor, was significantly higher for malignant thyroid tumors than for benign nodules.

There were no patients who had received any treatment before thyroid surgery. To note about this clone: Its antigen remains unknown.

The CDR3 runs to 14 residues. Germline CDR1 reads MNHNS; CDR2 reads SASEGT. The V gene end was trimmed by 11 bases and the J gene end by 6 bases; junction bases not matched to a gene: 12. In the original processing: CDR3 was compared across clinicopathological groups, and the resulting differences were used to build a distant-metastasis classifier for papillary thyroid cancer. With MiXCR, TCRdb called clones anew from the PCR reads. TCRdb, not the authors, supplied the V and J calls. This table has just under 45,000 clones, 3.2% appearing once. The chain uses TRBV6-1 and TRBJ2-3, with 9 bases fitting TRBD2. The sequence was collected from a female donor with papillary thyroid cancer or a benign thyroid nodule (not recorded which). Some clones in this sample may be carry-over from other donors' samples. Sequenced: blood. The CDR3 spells CAGGGREGTDTQYF. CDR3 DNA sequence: TGTGCCGGGGGGGGGCGGGAGGGAACGGATACGCAGTATTTT.